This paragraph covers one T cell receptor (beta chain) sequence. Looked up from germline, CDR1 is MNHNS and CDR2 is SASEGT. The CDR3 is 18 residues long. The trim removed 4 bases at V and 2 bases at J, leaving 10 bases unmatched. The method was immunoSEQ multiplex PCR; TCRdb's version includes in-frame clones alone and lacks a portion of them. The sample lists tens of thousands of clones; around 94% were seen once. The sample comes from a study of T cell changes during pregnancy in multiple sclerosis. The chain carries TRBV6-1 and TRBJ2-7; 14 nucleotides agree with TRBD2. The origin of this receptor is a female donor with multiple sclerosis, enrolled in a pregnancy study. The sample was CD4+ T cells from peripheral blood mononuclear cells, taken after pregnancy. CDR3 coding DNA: TGTGCCAGCAGTGGACAGGGGGGACTAGCGGGAGTTCCCTACGAGCAGTACTTC. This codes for CASSGQGGLAGVPYEQYF.